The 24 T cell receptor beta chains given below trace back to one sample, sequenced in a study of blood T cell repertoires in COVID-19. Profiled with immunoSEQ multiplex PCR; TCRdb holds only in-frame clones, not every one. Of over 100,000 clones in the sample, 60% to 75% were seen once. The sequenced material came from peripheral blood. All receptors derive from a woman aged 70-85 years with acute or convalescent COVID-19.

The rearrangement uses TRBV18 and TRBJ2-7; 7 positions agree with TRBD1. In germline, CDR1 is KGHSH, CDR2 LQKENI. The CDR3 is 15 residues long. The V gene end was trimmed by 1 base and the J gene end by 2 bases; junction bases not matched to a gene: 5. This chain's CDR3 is CASSPHNDRAYEQYF. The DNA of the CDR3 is TGTGCCAGCTCACCACATAATGACAGGGCCTACGAGCAGTACTTC.

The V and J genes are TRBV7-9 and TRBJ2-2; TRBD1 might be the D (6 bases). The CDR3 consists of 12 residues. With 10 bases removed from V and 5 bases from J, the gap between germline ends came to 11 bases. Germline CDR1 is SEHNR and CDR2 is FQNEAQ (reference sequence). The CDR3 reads CATNRVTGELFF. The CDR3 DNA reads TGTGCCACAAACAGGGTGACCGGGGAGCTGTTTTTT.

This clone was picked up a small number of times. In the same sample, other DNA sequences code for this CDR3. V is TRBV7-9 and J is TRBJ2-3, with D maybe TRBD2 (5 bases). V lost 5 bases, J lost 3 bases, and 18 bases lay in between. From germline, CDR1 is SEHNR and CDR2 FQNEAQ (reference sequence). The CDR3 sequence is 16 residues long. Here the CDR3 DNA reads TGTGCCAGCAGCCCGCTTGCCGGAGGCGGTACAGATACGCAGTATTTT. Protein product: CASSPLAGGGTDTQYF.

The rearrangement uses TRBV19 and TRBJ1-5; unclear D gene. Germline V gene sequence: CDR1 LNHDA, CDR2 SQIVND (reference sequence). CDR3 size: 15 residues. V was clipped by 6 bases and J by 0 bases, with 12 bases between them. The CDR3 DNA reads TGTGCCAGTAGGGTACAGCCCGATAGCAATCAGCCCCAGCATTTT. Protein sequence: CASRVQPDSNQPQHF.

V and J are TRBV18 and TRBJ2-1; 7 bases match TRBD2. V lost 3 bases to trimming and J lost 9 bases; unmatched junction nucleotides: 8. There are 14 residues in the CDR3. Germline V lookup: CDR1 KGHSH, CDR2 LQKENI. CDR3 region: CASSPSGGMAEQFF. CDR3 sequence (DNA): TGTGCCAGCTCACCGTCGGGAGGAATGGCTGAGCAGTTCTTC.

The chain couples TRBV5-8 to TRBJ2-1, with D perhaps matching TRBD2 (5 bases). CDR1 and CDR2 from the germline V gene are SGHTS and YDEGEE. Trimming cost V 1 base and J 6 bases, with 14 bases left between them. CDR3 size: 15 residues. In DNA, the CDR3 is TGTGCCAGCAGCTTGCTCTTGGGGAGAGGCAATGAGCAGTTCTTC. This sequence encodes CASSLLLGRGNEQFF. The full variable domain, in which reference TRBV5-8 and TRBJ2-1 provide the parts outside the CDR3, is EAGVTQSPTHLIKTRGQQATLRCSPISGHTSVYWYQQALGLGLQFLLWYDEGEERNRGNFPPRFSGRQFPNYSSELNVNALELEDSALYLCASSLLLGRGNEQFFGPGTRLTVL.

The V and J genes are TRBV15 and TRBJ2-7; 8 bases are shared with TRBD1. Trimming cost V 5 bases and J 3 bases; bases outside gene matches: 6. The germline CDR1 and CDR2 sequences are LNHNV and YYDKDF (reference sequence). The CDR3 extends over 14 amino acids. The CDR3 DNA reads TGTGCCACCAGCGTTGGACAGGGCAGCTACGAGCAGTACTTC. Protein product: CATSVGQGSYEQYF.

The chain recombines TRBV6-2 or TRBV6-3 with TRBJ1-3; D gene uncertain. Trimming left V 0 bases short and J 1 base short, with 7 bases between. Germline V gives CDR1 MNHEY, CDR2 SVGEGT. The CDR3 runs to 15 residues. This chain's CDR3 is CASSYSIRSGNTIYF. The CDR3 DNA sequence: TGTGCCAGCAGTTACTCGATCAGATCTGGAAACACCATATATTTT.

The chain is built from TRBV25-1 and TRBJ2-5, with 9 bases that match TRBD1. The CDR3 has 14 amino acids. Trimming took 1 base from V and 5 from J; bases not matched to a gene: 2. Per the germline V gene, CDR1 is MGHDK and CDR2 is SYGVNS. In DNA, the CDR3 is TGTGCCAGCAGTGAATTCGGGACAGGGGAGACCCAGTACTTC. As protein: CASSEFGTGETQYF.

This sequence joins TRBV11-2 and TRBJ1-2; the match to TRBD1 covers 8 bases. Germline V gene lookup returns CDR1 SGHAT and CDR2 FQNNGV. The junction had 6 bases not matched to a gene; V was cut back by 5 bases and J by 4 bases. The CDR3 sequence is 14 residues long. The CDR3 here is CASSPDRGSYGYTF. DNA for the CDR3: TGTGCCAGCAGCCCAGACAGGGGAAGCTATGGCTACACCTTC. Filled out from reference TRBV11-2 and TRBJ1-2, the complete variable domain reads EAGVAQSPRYKIIEKRQSVAFWCNPISGHATLYWYQQILGQGPKLLIQFQNNGVVDDSQLPKDRFSAERLKGVDSTLKIQPAKLEDSAVYLCASSPDRGSYGYTFGSGTRLTVV.

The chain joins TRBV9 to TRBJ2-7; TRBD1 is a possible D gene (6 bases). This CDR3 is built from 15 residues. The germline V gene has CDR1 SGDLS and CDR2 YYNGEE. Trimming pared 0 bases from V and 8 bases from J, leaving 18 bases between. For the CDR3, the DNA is TGTGCCAGCAGCGTAGATTCTCAGGGGCTTACGAAGCAGTACTTC. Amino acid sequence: CASSVDSQGLTKQYF.

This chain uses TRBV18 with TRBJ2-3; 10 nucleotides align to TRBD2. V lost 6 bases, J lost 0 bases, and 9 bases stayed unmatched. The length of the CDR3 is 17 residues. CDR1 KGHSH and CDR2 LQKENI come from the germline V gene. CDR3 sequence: CASSPAERGGSTDTQYF. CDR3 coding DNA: TGTGCCAGCTCGCCCGCGGAGCGGGGGGGTAGCACAGATACGCAGTATTTT.

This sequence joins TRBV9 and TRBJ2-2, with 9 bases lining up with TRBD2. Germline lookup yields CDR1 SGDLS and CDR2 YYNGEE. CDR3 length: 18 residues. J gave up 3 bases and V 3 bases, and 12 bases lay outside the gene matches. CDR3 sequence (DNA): TGTGCCAGCAGCGCCGGACTAGCGCAACGTCTGGACACCGGGGAGCTGTTTTTT. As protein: CASSAGLAQRLDTGELFF. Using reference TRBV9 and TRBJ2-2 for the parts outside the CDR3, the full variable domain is DSGVTQTPKHLITATGQRVTLRCSPRSGDLSVYWYQQSLDQGLQFLIQYYNGEERAKGNILERFSAQQFPDLHSELNLSSLELGDSALYFCASSAGLAQRLDTGELFFGEGSRLTVL.

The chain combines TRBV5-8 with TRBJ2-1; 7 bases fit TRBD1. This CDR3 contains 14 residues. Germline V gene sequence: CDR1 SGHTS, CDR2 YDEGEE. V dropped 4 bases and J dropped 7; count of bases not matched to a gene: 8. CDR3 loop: CASSLQGPWNEQFF. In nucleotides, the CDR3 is TGTGCCAGCAGCCTACAGGGGCCTTGGAATGAGCAGTTCTTC.

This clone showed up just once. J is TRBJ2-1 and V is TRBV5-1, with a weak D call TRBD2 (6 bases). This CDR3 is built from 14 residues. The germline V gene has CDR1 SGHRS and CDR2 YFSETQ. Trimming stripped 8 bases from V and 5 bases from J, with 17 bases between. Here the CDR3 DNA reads TGCGCCAGTCGACCCCTGGGCGGGAACAATGAGCAGTTCTTC. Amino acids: CASRPLGGNNEQFF.

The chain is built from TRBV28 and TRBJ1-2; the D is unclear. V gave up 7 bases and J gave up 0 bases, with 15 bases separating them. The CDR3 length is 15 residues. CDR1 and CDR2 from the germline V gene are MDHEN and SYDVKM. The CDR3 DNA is TGTGCCAGCATCCCGACGAGCGGAGCTAACTATGGCTACACCTTC. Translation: CASIPTSGANYGYTF.

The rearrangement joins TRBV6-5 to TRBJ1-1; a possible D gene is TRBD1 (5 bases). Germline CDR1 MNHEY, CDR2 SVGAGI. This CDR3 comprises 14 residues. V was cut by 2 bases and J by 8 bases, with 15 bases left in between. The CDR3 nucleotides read TGTGCCAGCAGTTACGGGGGGTCTCTAAGCGAAGCTTTCTTT. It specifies CASSYGGSLSEAFF.

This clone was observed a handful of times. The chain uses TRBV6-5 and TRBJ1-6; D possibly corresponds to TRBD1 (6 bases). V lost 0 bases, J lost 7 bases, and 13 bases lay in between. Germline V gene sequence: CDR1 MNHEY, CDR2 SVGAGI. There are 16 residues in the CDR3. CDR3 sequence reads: CASSYSYRVKNSPLHF. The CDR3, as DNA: TGTGCCAGCAGTTACTCGTACAGGGTAAAAAATTCACCCCTCCACTTT.

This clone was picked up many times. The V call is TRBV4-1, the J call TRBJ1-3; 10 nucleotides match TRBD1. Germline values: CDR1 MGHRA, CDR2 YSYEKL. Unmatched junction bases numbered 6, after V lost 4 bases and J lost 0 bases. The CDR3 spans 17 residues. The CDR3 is CASSLGQGINSGNTIYF. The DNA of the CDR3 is TGCGCCAGCAGCCTGGGACAGGGGATAAACTCTGGAAACACCATATATTTT.

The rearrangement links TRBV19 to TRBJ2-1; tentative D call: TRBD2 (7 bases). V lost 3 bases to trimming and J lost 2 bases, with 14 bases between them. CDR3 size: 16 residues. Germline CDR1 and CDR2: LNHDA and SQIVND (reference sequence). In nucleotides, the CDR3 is TGTGCCAGTAGTATCCTGGGGGGGGCCACCTACAATGAGCAGTTCTTC. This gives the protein CASSILGGATYNEQFF.

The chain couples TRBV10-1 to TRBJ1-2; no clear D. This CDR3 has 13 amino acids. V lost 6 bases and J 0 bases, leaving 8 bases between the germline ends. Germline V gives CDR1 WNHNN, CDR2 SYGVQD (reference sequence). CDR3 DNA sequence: TGCGCCAGCAGCGCGGGATCTAACTATGGCTACACCTTC. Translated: CASSAGSNYGYTF.

The CDR3 loop reads CSASGQANYEQYF. For the CDR3, the DNA is TGCAGTGCTAGTGGACAGGCGAATTACGAGCAGTACTTC. The rearrangement joins TRBV20-1 to TRBJ2-7; 7 positions agree with TRBD1. Trimming took 3 bases from V and 4 from J; bases not matched to a gene: 6. Germline V CDR1 and CDR2: DFQATT, SNEGSKA (reference sequence). This CDR3 comprises 13 residues.

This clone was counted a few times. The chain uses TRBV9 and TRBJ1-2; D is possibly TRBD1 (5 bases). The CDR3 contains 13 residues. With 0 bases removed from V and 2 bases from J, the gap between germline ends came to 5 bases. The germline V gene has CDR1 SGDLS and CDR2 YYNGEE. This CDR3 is CASSVGQNYGYTF. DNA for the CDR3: TGTGCCAGCAGCGTAGGACAGAACTATGGCTACACCTTC. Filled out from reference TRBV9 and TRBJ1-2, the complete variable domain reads DSGVTQTPKHLITATGQRVTLRCSPRSGDLSVYWYQQSLDQGLQFLIQYYNGEERAKGNILERFSAQQFPDLHSELNLSSLELGDSALYFCASSVGQNYGYTFGSGTRLTVV.

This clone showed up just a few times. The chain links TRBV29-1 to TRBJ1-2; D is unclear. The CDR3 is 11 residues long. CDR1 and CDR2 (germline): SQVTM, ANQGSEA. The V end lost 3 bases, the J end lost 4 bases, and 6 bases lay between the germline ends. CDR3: CSVEELYGYTF. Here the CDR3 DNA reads TGCAGCGTTGAGGAGCTCTATGGCTACACCTTC.